The rows below give T cell receptor beta chains drawn from one sample of a study of T-cell reconstitution after alpha-beta-depleted transplantation in children. TCRdb re-called the PCR reads through MiXCR, storing one row per CDR3 protein. The sample includes a few hundred thousand distinct CDR3 sequences, roughly 25% seen only once; the top ten take over 2.5%. The specimen comprised PBMCs, sampled before TCRalphabeta/CD19-depleted stem cell transplant. The receptors originated from a girl aged 2 to 10 with Fanconi anemia, due to receive a stem cell transplant. The CDR3 runs from the conserved cysteine through the conserved F or W. Fields, in order: D gene, CDR3 length, J gene, clone size, V gene, CDR3 DNA, CDR3 protein. The D gene is left open where the match is weak. Clone size appears in some rows only: once, few, many, or a class for an expanded clone.

d_call: -; cdr3_length: 13; j_call: TRBJ2-7; clone_size: many; v_call: TRBV5-1; cdr3_nt: TGCGCCAGCAGCTTGGGGCAACTTTACGAGCAGTACTTC; cdr3_aa: CASSLGQLYEQYF
d_call: -; cdr3_length: 10; j_call: TRBJ2-1; clone_size: few; v_call: TRBV20-1; cdr3_nt: TGCAGTGCTAGTCACGGACAACAGTTCTTC; cdr3_aa: CSASHGQQFF
d_call: TRBD2; cdr3_length: 19; j_call: TRBJ2-3; clone_size: -; v_call: TRBV29-1; cdr3_nt: TGCAGCGTTGATATGGGTCTAGCGGGAGGGCCCGGCCCCACAGATACGCAGTATTTT; cdr3_aa: CSVDMGLAGGPGPTDTQYF
d_call: TRBD1; cdr3_length: 13; j_call: TRBJ2-7; clone_size: -; v_call: TRBV27; cdr3_nt: TGTGCCAGCACCCATAACAGGGGTATCGAGCAGTACTTC; cdr3_aa: CASTHNRGIEQYF
d_call: TRBD2; cdr3_length: 16; j_call: TRBJ2-1; clone_size: many; v_call: TRBV20-1; cdr3_nt: TGCAGTGCTACCAAACCATCTAGCGGGGCTTACAATGAGCAGTTCTTC; cdr3_aa: CSATKPSSGAYNEQFF
d_call: -; cdr3_length: 15; j_call: TRBJ2-7; clone_size: -; v_call: TRBV7-3; cdr3_nt: TGTGCCAGCAGCTTATCTCGGACTTCCTTTAACGAGCAGTACTTC; cdr3_aa: CASSLSRTSFNEQYF
d_call: TRBD2; cdr3_length: 15; j_call: TRBJ2-3; clone_size: -; v_call: TRBV5-4; cdr3_nt: TGTGCCAGCAGCTTTCAGGGAGGGTCGGCAGATACGCAGTATTTT; cdr3_aa: CASSFQGGSADTQYF
d_call: -; cdr3_length: 15; j_call: TRBJ2-1; clone_size: many; v_call: TRBV20-1; cdr3_nt: TGCAGTGCTAGTAACGGCGGGGGCCGTTACAATGAGCAGTTCTTC; cdr3_aa: CSASNGGGRYNEQFF
d_call: -; cdr3_length: 12; j_call: TRBJ2-3; clone_size: many; v_call: TRBV5-1; cdr3_nt: TGCGCCAGCAGCTTTTCTACAGATACGCAGTATTTT; cdr3_aa: CASSFSTDTQYF
d_call: TRBD2; cdr3_length: 17; j_call: TRBJ2-7; clone_size: few; v_call: TRBV7-9; cdr3_nt: TGTGCCAGCAGGCACAGGGAACGGGCTAGCGGGAGCGACGAGCAGTACTTC; cdr3_aa: CASRHRERASGSDEQYF
d_call: TRBD1; cdr3_length: 15; j_call: TRBJ2-7; clone_size: -; v_call: TRBV28; cdr3_nt: TGTGCCAGCAGTCCCACCAGGACAGGGGACTACGAGCAGTACTTC; cdr3_aa: CASSPTRTGDYEQYF
d_call: -; cdr3_length: 15; j_call: TRBJ2-2; clone_size: many; v_call: TRBV12-3/TRBV12-4; cdr3_nt: TGTGCCAGCAGTTTGAGGCGGCCATACACCGGGGAGCTGTTTTTT; cdr3_aa: CASSLRRPYTGELFF
d_call: -; cdr3_length: 15; j_call: TRBJ2-3; clone_size: -; v_call: TRBV3-1; cdr3_nt: TGTGCCAGCAGCCAATGGGGGCCTCTACAAGATACGCAGTATTTT; cdr3_aa: CASSQWGPLQDTQYF
d_call: -; cdr3_length: 14; j_call: TRBJ1-4; clone_size: -; v_call: TRBV6-5; cdr3_nt: TGTGCCAGCAGTTACGGGCAACCTAATGAAAAACTGTTTTTT; cdr3_aa: CASSYGQPNEKLFF
d_call: -; cdr3_length: 12; j_call: TRBJ1-2; clone_size: many; v_call: TRBV28; cdr3_nt: TGTGCCAGCAGCCCTCGTCGTGAGGGCTACACCTTC; cdr3_aa: CASSPRREGYTF